This T cell receptor (beta chain) emerged from a study of OX40 agonist ivuxolimab in advanced cancers. Study-level information: In three patients, partial responses were observed, one with hepatocellular carcinoma and two with cutaneous melanoma. General observations from the study: The study found that CD8+ T cells averaged more expanded clones than CD4+.

Points on this clone: The antigen is undetermined.

The data were produced by immunoSEQ multiplex PCR, yet TCRdb's version contains in-frame clones alone and is incomplete. The profile covers some 74,000 clones, with roughly 82% appearing a single time and 5% taken by the ten largest. Germline loops: CDR1 LNHDA, CDR2 SQIVND (reference sequence). The V gene lost 2 bases and the J gene lost 3 bases, with 5 bases spanning the gap. There are 13 residues in the CDR3. This sample comprised CD4+ or CD8+ T cells sorted from blood, obtained in a trial of the OX40 agonist ivuxolimab. This chain uses TRBV19 with TRBJ1-5; D call uncertain. The sequence was obtained from an adult with an advanced solid tumor such as melanoma, head and neck, liver or kidney cancer. The CDR3 DNA reads as TGTGCCAGTAGTATAACGGACAATCAGCCCCAGCATTTT. Its protein product is CASSITDNQPQHF.